The clone carrying this TCR beta chain was seen ten or more times. J lost 0 bases, V lost 5 bases, and 4 bases had no gene match. Germline values: CDR1 SGHRS, CDR2 YFSETQ. The CDR3 is 15 amino acids. The sample comes from a study of T cells after yellow fever vaccination. TCRdb processed the 5' RACE reads anew with MiXCR; each CDR3 protein has one entry. The table has about 69,000 distinct CDR3 sequences, under 6.5% seen once. The input for sequencing was CD4+ T cells sorted from PBMCs, taken approximately 15 days after the first yellow fever vaccination. The chain uses TRBV5-1 and TRBJ2-3; 9 bases are a match to TRBD2. The sequence was obtained from a man in his late teens or twenties who received the YFV17D yellow fever vaccine. This CDR3 is CASRPAGGSTDTQYF. For the CDR3, the DNA is TGCGCCAGCAGGCCAGCGGGGGGTAGCACAGATACGCAGTATTTT.